This T cell receptor beta chain was obtained from a study of early T cells in non-severe SARS-CoV-2 infection. Across the whole study: The input, bulk RNA from unsorted whole blood, was sequenced, and chains were unpaired.

Individual cDNA molecules carried attached unique molecular identifiers. TCRdb reprocessed the 5' RACE reads via MiXCR and lists one record per CDR3 protein. This table has about 54,000 distinct CDR3 sequences, around 7.7% appearing once. With 5 bases removed from V and 0 bases from J, the gap between germline ends came to 11 bases. Germline V gives CDR1 LGHNA, CDR2 YSLEER. This CDR3 has 15 residues. Ten or more counts support this clonotype. The rearrangement joins TRBV4-3 to TRBJ1-5, with D uncertain. The sequence was obtained from an adult who was a healthcare worker with PCR-confirmed SARS-CoV-2 infection or an uninfected control (not recorded which). This material consisted of whole blood, taken at baseline. CDR3 sequence (DNA): TGCGCCAGCAGCATCCGGGTTCATAGCAATCAGCCCCAGCATTTT. Its protein product is CASSIRVHSNQPQHF.